The 4 T cell receptor beta chains given below trace back to one sample, sequenced in a study of cytomegalovirus exposure and HLA in healthy donors. The primer mix had 60 Vbeta and 13 Jbeta primers. Only in-frame clones appear in the TCRdb table, and some are missing; sequencing was by immunoSEQ multiplex PCR. The sample yields about 130,000 clones, roughly 79% seen once. What was sequenced was PBMCs. The receptors here all came from a man younger than 35 in good health and CMV-seronegative.

J is TRBJ2-7 and V is TRBV29-1, with 11 bases matching TRBD2. V was clipped by 7 bases and J by 1 base; unmatched bases: 6. There are 14 residues in the CDR3. CDR1 SQVTM and CDR2 ANQGSEA come from the germline V gene. Written as DNA, the CDR3 is TGCAGCGCCTTATGGACTAGCGGGTCCTACGAGCAGTACTTC. This codes for CSALWTSGSYEQYF.

V is TRBV13 and J is TRBJ1-2; the match to TRBD1 covers 7 bases. V shed 4 bases, J shed 3 bases, and the junction held 2 bases outside the gene matches. In germline, CDR1 is PRHDT, CDR2 FYEKMQ (reference sequence). This CDR3 has 13 residues. CDR3 coding DNA: TGTGCCAGCAGCTCGACAGGGTACTATGGCTACACCTTC. This gives the protein CASSSTGYYGYTF.

This rearrangement joins TRBV7-6 to TRBJ1-2; 10 bases match TRBD1. V trimming: 5 bases; J trimming: 6 bases; junction bases outside the gene matches: 9. The CDR3 runs 15 residues. From germline, CDR1 is SGHVS and CDR2 FNYEAQ. The CDR3: CASSEGQGGRNGYTF. The CDR3 nucleotides read TGTGCCAGCAGCGAAGGACAGGGGGGTAGGAATGGCTACACCTTC.

This clone was seen more than once but under ten times. The rearrangement joins TRBV15 to TRBJ1-2; D is unresolved. This CDR3 is 14 amino acids long. Per germline, CDR1 LNHNV and CDR2 YYDKDF (reference sequence). The V and J ends lost 4 bases and 2 bases respectively, with 11 bases between them. This CDR3 reads CATSITGLNYGYTF. CDR3 sequence (DNA): TGTGCCACCAGCATAACCGGACTGAACTATGGCTACACCTTC. Full variable domain (outside the CDR3, taken from reference TRBV15 and TRBJ1-2): DAMVIQNPRYQVTQFGKPVTLSCSQTLNHNVMYWYQQKSSQAPKLLFHYYDKDFNNEADTPDNFQSRRPNTSFCFLDIRSPGLGDTAMYLCATSITGLNYGYTFGSGTRLTVV.